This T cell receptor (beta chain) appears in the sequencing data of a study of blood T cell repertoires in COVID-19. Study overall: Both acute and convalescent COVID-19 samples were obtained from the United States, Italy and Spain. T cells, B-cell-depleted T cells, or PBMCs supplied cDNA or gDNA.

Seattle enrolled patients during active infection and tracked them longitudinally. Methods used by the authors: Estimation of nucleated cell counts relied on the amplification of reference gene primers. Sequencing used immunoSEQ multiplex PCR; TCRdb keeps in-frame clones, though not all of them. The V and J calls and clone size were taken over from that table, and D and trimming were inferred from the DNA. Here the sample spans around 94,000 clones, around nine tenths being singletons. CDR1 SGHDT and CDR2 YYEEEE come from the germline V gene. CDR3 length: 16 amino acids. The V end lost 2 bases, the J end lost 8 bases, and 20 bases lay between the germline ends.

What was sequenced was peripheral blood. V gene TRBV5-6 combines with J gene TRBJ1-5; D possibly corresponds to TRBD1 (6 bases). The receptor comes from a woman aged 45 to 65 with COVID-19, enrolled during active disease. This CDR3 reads CASSFSATGRGEPQHF. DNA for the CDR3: TGTGCCAGCAGCTTTTCGGCCACAGGGAGGGGCGAGCCCCAGCATTTT.